This passage covers 5 T cell receptor beta chains from one sample sequenced in a study of blood T cells in healthy people across ages. For the second PCR, which ran for 7 to 11 cycles, a sample-barcoded 5' primer and a J-beta primer mix were used. TCRdb used MiXCR to reprocess the 5' RACE reads, holding one entry per CDR3 protein. The repertoire holds approximately 1,700,000 distinct CDR3 sequences, with about two fifths as singletons. Material for sequencing was blood. The origin of the receptors is a human donor in good health.

This clonotype was seen a handful of times. The chain employs TRBV29-1 and TRBJ2-1; 9 nucleotides match TRBD1. V was pared by 3 bases and J by 10 bases, with 10 bases of the junction left unmatched. The CDR3 consists of 14 residues. CDR1 is SQVTM, CDR2 ANQGSEA, per germline. Written as DNA, the CDR3 is TGCAGCGTTGACTGGACAGGGGCCGCTGGCGAGCAGTTCTTC. Encoded protein: CSVDWTGAAGEQFF.

This clonotype was detected ten times or more. This chain joins TRBV28 and TRBJ2-4; tentative D call: TRBD2 (7 bases). The end of the DNA aligns better with TRBJ2-7, so the J call may be wrong. Germline CDR1 MDHEN, CDR2 SYDVKM. The CDR3 totals 14 residues. In DNA form, the CDR3 reads TGTGCCAGCAGCCAAGGGGGGGCCCCTCTCGAGCAGTACTTC. Translating it yields CASSQGGAPLEQYF.

This clonotype came up a few times. The CDR3, as DNA: TGTGCCAGCAGCCATGTTCTCCGGGACTCCGGCGGTGAGCAGTTCTTC. Translating gives CASSHVLRDSGGEQFF. The V gene is TRBV4-2, the J gene TRBJ2-1; D may be TRBD2 (6 bases). V was cut by 3 bases and J by 9 bases, with 21 bases left in between. This CDR3 region has 16 residues. Germline V gene lookup returns CDR1 LGHNA and CDR2 YNFKEQ.

A single count supports this clonotype. This rearrangement joins TRBV7-9 to TRBJ1-1; D gene unclear. Germline values: CDR1 SEHNR, CDR2 FQNEAQ (reference sequence). The V end lost 1 base, the J end lost 11 bases, and 11 bases lay between the germline ends. The CDR3 consists of 12 residues. CDR3 DNA sequence: TGTGCCAGCAGCTTAGGGGGAGATTGGGCTTTCTTT. This translates into CASSLGGDWAFF.

This clonotype was seen ten or more times. This chain links TRBV10-3 with TRBJ2-2; 10 bases map to TRBD2. Germline lookup yields CDR1 ENHRY and CDR2 SYGVKD. The ends lost 2 bases at V and 6 bases at J; junction bases unmatched: 3. The CDR3 contains 15 residues. In nucleotides, the CDR3 is TGTGCCATCAGTGAGGGGACTAGCGACGCCGGGGAGCTGTTTTTT. Translation: CAISEGTSDAGELFF.